These 10 T cell receptor beta chains were sequenced from one sample in a study of OX40 agonist ivuxolimab in advanced cancers. The library was built by means of the immunoSEQ multiplex PCR assay. In its TCRdb copy, this immuneACCESS table keeps in-frame sequences only and misses some clones. Where compared with another copy, unresolved V genes explain less than half of these, and the others have no known cause. This sample lists about 50,000 clones; 91% were detected once. Together, the top ten hold 4% to 5% of the sample. The sequencing used CD4+ or CD8+ T cells sorted from blood, collected in a trial of the OX40 agonist ivuxolimab. These receptors all come from an adult with an advanced solid tumor such as melanoma, head and neck, liver or kidney cancer.

The chain has TRBV7-2 and TRBJ1-1; D not certain. The CDR3 runs 12 residues. V was pared by 1 base and J by 8 bases, with 8 bases between. Germline values: CDR1 SGHTA, CDR2 FQGNSA. The CDR3 reads CASSLGAAEAFF. CDR3 nucleotides: TGTGCCAGCAGCTTAGGGGCAGCCGAAGCTTTCTTT.

This chain uses TRBV27 with TRBJ2-7; 11 positions agree with TRBD1. Trimming took 5 bases from V and 4 from J; bases not matched to a gene: 4. The CDR3 contains 14 residues. Per germline, CDR1 MNHEY and CDR2 SMNVEV (reference sequence). CDR3 coding DNA: TGTGCCAGCAGTGATGGACAGGGGGCTTACGAGCAGTACTTC. It is translated as CASSDGQGAYEQYF.

The chain links TRBV7-9 to TRBJ2-1; 7 nucleotides match TRBD2. Germline values: CDR1 SEHNR, CDR2 FQNEAQ (reference sequence). The CDR3 loop spans 17 amino acids. V shed 0 bases and J 3 bases; nucleotides not matched to a gene: 8. This chain's CDR3 is CASSLASGGIVYNEQFF. The DNA for the CDR3 is TGTGCCAGCAGCTTAGCTTCCGGGGGGATCGTCTACAATGAGCAGTTCTTC. The full variable domain, its missing parts supplied by reference TRBV7-9 and TRBJ2-1, is DTGVSQNPRHKITKRGQNVTFRCDPISEHNRLYWYRQTLGQGPEFLTYFQNEAQLEKSRLLSDRFSAERPKGSFSTLEIQRTEQGDSAMYLCASSLASGGIVYNEQFFGPGTRLTVL.

The V call is TRBV5-5, the J call TRBJ2-7; 9 nucleotides align to TRBD1. This CDR3 is 15 amino acids long. V shed 3 bases and J 3 bases; nucleotides not matched to a gene: 7. In germline, CDR1 is SGHKS, CDR2 YYEKEE (reference sequence). The CDR3 nucleotides are TGTGCCAGCAGCTCCCCCGGACAGGGGTTCTACGAGCAGTACTTC. Amino acids: CASSSPGQGFYEQYF.

Turning to this clone: One junction end does not reproduce the germline sequence, and a read error may be involved. The V call is TRBV7-7, the J call TRBJ1-3, with D hard to call. The CDR3 covers 15 residues. Germline lookup yields CDR1 SSHAT and CDR2 FNYEAQ (reference sequence). CDR3 sequence reads: CASSPAPGSGNTIYF. The CDR3 DNA is TGTGCTAGCAGCCCGGCCCCTGGGTCTGGAAACACCATATATTTT.

The chain combines TRBV5-1 with TRBJ2-1; D is tentatively TRBD1 or TRBD2 (10 bases each). The germline V gene encodes CDR1 SGHRS and CDR2 YFSETQ. CDR3 length equals 16 residues. V was trimmed by 4 bases and J by 2 bases, leaving 16 bases between them. CDR3 nucleotide sequence: TGCGCCAGCAGCACTAGCGGGACAGGGGCCTACAATGAGCAGTTCTTC. Protein sequence: CASSTSGTGAYNEQFF.

This chain connects TRBV7-2 to TRBJ1-1; D call uncertain. The V gene's germline CDR1 is SGHTA and CDR2 FQGNSA. This CDR3 comprises 15 residues. V was cut by 1 base and J by 1 base, with 10 bases left in between. CDR3 protein: CASSLEVSANTEAFF. In nucleotides, the CDR3 is TGTGCCAGCAGCTTAGAGGTCAGTGCGAACACTGAAGCTTTCTTT.

J is TRBJ2-2 and V is TRBV7-2, with 8 bases aligning to TRBD2. Looked up from germline, CDR1 is SGHTA and CDR2 is FQGNSA. The CDR3 consists of 15 residues. The ends lost 6 bases at V and 1 base at J; junction bases unmatched: 4. The CDR3 spells CASRGGGMNTGELFF. As DNA, the CDR3 is TGTGCCAGCAGAGGCGGGGGGATGAACACCGGGGAGCTGTTTTTT.

This clone was seen just once. The chain couples TRBV11-3 to TRBJ1-2, with D unclear. Per germline, CDR1 SGHNT and CDR2 YENEEA. The V gene lost 0 bases and the J gene lost 4 bases, with 6 bases spanning the gap. The CDR3 is made up of 13 amino acids. The CDR3 nucleotides read TGTGCCAGCAGCTTAGAAAGTGGCTATGGCTACACCTTC. Encoded protein: CASSLESGYGYTF.

The chain carries TRBV6-5 and TRBJ2-5; D not certain. Germline V lookup: CDR1 MNHEY, CDR2 SVGAGI. CDR3 length: 15 residues. Trimming took 3 bases from V and 4 from J, leaving 15 bases between them. CDR3 coding DNA: TGTGCCAGCAGTTATGACGACATTTTCGCAGAGACCCAGTACTTC. Amino acid sequence: CASSYDDIFAETQYF.